Given below is one T cell receptor beta chain in context. Antigen: not known. Sample-barcoded 5' priming and a J-beta primer mix drove a second PCR of roughly 6 to 12 cycles. TCRdb recomputed calls from the 5' RACE reads with MiXCR, one row per CDR3 protein. Here the sample spans roughly 1.7 million distinct CDR3 sequences, roughly 32% being singletons. After removal of 1 base from V and 2 bases from J, the junction contained 3 bases not matched to a gene. Germline values: CDR1 SEHNR, CDR2 FQNEAQ (reference sequence). The CDR3 is 16 residues long. This specimen comes from a study of blood T cells in healthy people across ages. Study-wide points: PBMCs went unsorted, and a conclusive naive versus antigen-experienced comparison was therefore prevented.

The chain uses TRBV7-9 and TRBJ2-5; TRBD1 aligns across 11 bases. The sample was blood. This TCR was recovered from a woman aged 30 to 39 in good health. CDR3 bases: TGTGCCAGCAGCTTAGGGGACAGGGGGTCACAAGAGACCCAGTACTTC. Translating gives CASSLGDRGSQETQYF.